The 30 T cell receptor beta chains presented below share a single source sample, sequenced in a study of OX40 agonist ivuxolimab in advanced cancers. Profiled with immunoSEQ multiplex PCR; TCRdb holds only in-frame clones, not every one. The sample has around 31,000 clones; roughly 87% are singletons. The source was CD4+ or CD8+ T cells sorted from blood, collected in a trial of the OX40 agonist ivuxolimab. Every receptor here comes from an adult with an advanced solid tumor such as melanoma, head and neck, liver or kidney cancer.

The rearrangement uses TRBV2 and TRBJ2-7; a possible D gene is TRBD1 (6 bases). Trimming pared 2 bases from V and 3 bases from J, leaving 11 bases between. CDR3 length: 14 residues. CDR1 and CDR2 from the germline V gene are SNHLY and FYNNEI. Here the CDR3 reads CASSELGQNYEQYF. The CDR3 nucleotides read TGTGCCAGCAGTGAATTAGGACAGAACTACGAGCAGTACTTC.

The V call is TRBV7-9, the J call TRBJ2-7; TRBD1 agrees at 7 bases. Per germline, CDR1 SEHNR and CDR2 FQNEAQ (reference sequence). V trimming: 1 base; J trimming: 4 bases; junction bases outside the gene matches: 4. The CDR3 has 14 residues. CDR3 sequence (DNA): TGTGCCAGCAGCTTAGGGACAGGAGCTTACGAGCAGTACTTC. Translating it yields CASSLGTGAYEQYF.

This clone was recorded a few times. This chain uses TRBV7-9 with TRBJ2-3, with D uncertain. The CDR3 runs to 14 residues. Per germline, CDR1 SEHNR and CDR2 FQNEAQ (reference sequence). Trimming removed 4 bases at V and 5 bases at J, with 13 bases between. Here the CDR3 reads CASSWGYEVDTQYF. The CDR3 nucleotides are TGTGCCAGCAGCTGGGGATACGAGGTAGATACGCAGTATTTT.

This chain connects TRBV11-2 to TRBJ1-1; maybe TRBD1 (5 bases). Germline values: CDR1 SGHAT, CDR2 FQNNGV. The CDR3 is 13 residues long. The V gene lost 3 bases and the J gene lost 4 bases, with 9 bases spanning the gap. The CDR3 DNA is TGTGCCAGCAGCTTCGTGGGGGGCACTGAAGCTTTCTTT. It is translated as CASSFVGGTEAFF.

The chain recombines TRBV27 with TRBJ2-7, with D tentatively TRBD1 or TRBD2 (6 bases each). The CDR3 contains 15 residues. The V gene lost 6 bases and the J gene lost 3 bases, with 18 bases spanning the gap. Germline CDR1 and CDR2: MNHEY and SMNVEV (reference sequence). CDR3 DNA: TGTGCCAGCAGCGCGGGGCCAGGGGTGGACTACGAGCAGTACTTC. Protein product: CASSAGPGVDYEQYF.

This sequence joins TRBV27 and TRBJ2-7; weak D call: TRBD1 (6 bases). The CDR3 extends over 14 amino acids. Germline-derived CDR1 and CDR2 are MNHEY and SMNVEV (reference sequence). Trimming removed 5 bases at V and 6 bases at J, with 17 bases between. CDR3 region: CASSPLTGFGEQYF. In DNA form, the CDR3 reads TGTGCCAGCAGTCCACTAACAGGGTTTGGCGAGCAGTACTTC.

The rearrangement links TRBV28 to TRBJ1-3, with 7 bases matching TRBD1. V gave up 10 bases and J gave up 0 bases; unmatched junction bases: 9. The germline V gene has CDR1 MDHEN and CDR2 SYDVKM. The CDR3 spans 15 residues. CDR3 DNA sequence: TGTGCCACTCTAGGGGGCCGGCTCTCTGGAAACACCATATATTTT. The encoded protein is CATLGGRLSGNTIYF.

The chain combines TRBV4-1 with TRBJ1-3, with a weak D call TRBD1 (6 bases). The CDR3 is 15 residues long. Germline loops: CDR1 MGHRA, CDR2 YSYEKL. The V end was cut by 5 bases, the J end by 0 bases, with 11 bases between. Written as DNA, the CDR3 is TGCGCCAGCAGCAGGGGGTACTTCTCTGGAAACACCATATATTTT. This translates into CASSRGYFSGNTIYF.

V usage is TRBV19 and J usage is TRBJ2-1, with 7 bases fitting TRBD2. CDR1 LNHDA and CDR2 SQIVND come from the germline V gene (reference sequence). The V gene end was trimmed by 6 bases and the J gene end by 6 bases; junction bases not matched to a gene: 11. This CDR3 has 15 residues. The CDR3 reads CASRLGLGLGNEQFF. As DNA, the CDR3 is TGTGCCAGTAGACTTGGACTAGGGCTCGGCAATGAGCAGTTCTTC.

The chain has TRBV27 and TRBJ2-7, with TRBD1 matching 9 bases. V gave up 5 bases and J gave up 4 bases; unmatched junction bases: 12. Germline-derived CDR1 and CDR2 are MNHEY and SMNVEV (reference sequence). CDR3 length equals 16 residues. DNA of the CDR3: TGTGCCAGCAGTCCCCTGCTGACAGGGGGTGGTTACGAGCAGTACTTC. Its translation: CASSPLLTGGGYEQYF.

The rearrangement links TRBV4-2 to TRBJ2-7; unclear D gene. This CDR3 spans 14 amino acids. V was shortened by 0 bases and J by 3 bases, with 9 bases between the two germline ends. Germline V CDR1 and CDR2: LGHNA, YNFKEQ. The CDR3 sequence: CASSQERLRYEQYF. The CDR3 DNA is TGTGCCAGCAGCCAAGAGCGGCTACGCTACGAGCAGTACTTC.

The chain carries TRBV14 and TRBJ2-7; D gene ambiguous. Per the germline V gene, CDR1 is SGHDN and CDR2 is FVKESK. This CDR3 contains 11 residues. V gave up 2 bases and J gave up 6 bases, with 5 bases separating them. CDR3 DNA sequence: TGTGCCAGCAGCCAATCGGTCGAGCAGTACTTC. It yields the protein CASSQSVEQYF.

This clone was observed a handful of times. The J gene is TRBJ2-7, the V gene TRBV19; TRBD2 aligns across 7 bases. This CDR3 comprises 15 residues. With V trimmed by 3 bases and J by 2 bases, 7 bases remained unmatched. Germline V gene sequence: CDR1 LNHDA, CDR2 SQIVND (reference sequence). As DNA, the CDR3 is TGTGCCAGTAGTATGGGAGGGTCCTCCACCTACGAGCAGTACTTC. Translated: CASSMGGSSTYEQYF. The full variable domain, completed using reference TRBV19 and TRBJ2-7, is DGGITQSPKYLFRKEGQNVTLSCEQNLNHDAMYWYRQDPGQGLRLIYYSQIVNDFQKGDIAEGYSVSREKKESFPLTVTSAQKNPTAFYLCASSMGGSSTYEQYFGPGTRLTVT.

The CDR3 DNA follows: TGCGCCAGCAGCTTGGATAGGGCCAAAAACATTCAGTACTTC. Protein sequence: CASSLDRAKNIQYF. The rearrangement uses TRBV5-1 and TRBJ2-4; unclear D gene. The V and J ends lost 0 bases and 1 base respectively, with 5 bases between them. This CDR3 is built from 14 residues. CDR1 is SGHRS, CDR2 YFSETQ, per germline.

The rearrangement uses TRBV19 and TRBJ1-3; D is ambiguous. The CDR3 extends over 13 amino acids. With 5 bases removed from V and 4 bases from J, the gap between germline ends came to 9 bases. Germline CDR1 LNHDA, CDR2 SQIVND (reference sequence). The CDR3 nucleotides are TGTGCCAGTAGTCCCAACCTAGGAAACACCATATATTTT. Translation gives CASSPNLGNTIYF.

The table lists this clone with a count of one. The rearrangement joins TRBV4-2 to TRBJ1-2; weak D call: TRBD1 (5 bases). The CDR3 runs to 14 residues. Trimming cost V 0 bases and J 5 bases, with 10 bases left between them. Germline CDR1 reads LGHNA; CDR2 reads YNFKEQ. The chain's CDR3 is CASSQETEGYGYTF. The CDR3 DNA reads TGTGCCAGCAGCCAAGAGACCGAGGGGTATGGCTACACCTTC.

The rearrangement uses TRBV19 and TRBJ2-2, with D hard to call. The V gene's germline CDR1 is LNHDA and CDR2 SQIVND (reference sequence). V was shortened by 7 bases and J by 2 bases, with 5 bases between the two germline ends. The CDR3 spans 12 residues. The DNA for the CDR3 is TGTGCCAGTAAAAGAAACACCGGGGAGCTGTTTTTT. Translating it yields CASKRNTGELFF.

V is TRBV9 and J is TRBJ1-3; D unresolved. V gave up 0 bases and J gave up 0 bases, with 7 bases separating them. This CDR3 contains 15 residues. Germline-derived CDR1 and CDR2 are SGDLS and YYNGEE. The chain's CDR3 is CASSVGGSSGNTIYF. CDR3 in DNA: TGTGCCAGCAGCGTAGGCGGAAGCTCTGGAAACACCATATATTTT.

CDR3 sequence (DNA): TGTGCCAGCAGTCTCAGCCAGACAGGGATCTTTTACGAGCAGTACTTC. Protein sequence: CASSLSQTGIFYEQYF. The genes are TRBV27 and TRBJ2-7; TRBD1 agrees at 7 bases. This CDR3 comprises 16 residues. V shed 5 bases, J shed 4 bases, and the junction held 14 bases outside the gene matches. CDR1 is MNHEY, CDR2 SMNVEV, per germline (reference sequence).

The V gene is TRBV29-1, the J gene TRBJ2-6; TRBD2 might be the D (6 bases). Germline assignment: CDR1 SQVTM and CDR2 ANQGSEA. The V gene lost 5 bases and the J gene lost 2 bases, with 13 bases spanning the gap. The CDR3 has 15 residues. The CDR3 coding sequence is TGCAGCGTTCCGCTCCGGGAGACTGGGGCCAACGTCCTGACTTTC. Translated: CSVPLRETGANVLTF.

The chain has TRBV19 and TRBJ2-7, with 7 bases lining up with TRBD1. J gave up 2 bases and V 8 bases, and 6 bases lay outside the gene matches. The CDR3 contains 13 residues. Germline loops: CDR1 LNHDA, CDR2 SQIVND (reference sequence). The CDR3 DNA is TGTGCCAGTTCTGACAGGGCCGCCTACGAGCAGTACTTC. This gives the protein CASSDRAAYEQYF.

The rearrangement uses TRBV9 and TRBJ1-1; TRBD1 aligns across 7 bases. CDR3 length: 13 amino acids. V lost 3 bases to trimming and J lost 4 bases; unmatched junction nucleotides: 3. Germline assignment: CDR1 SGDLS and CDR2 YYNGEE. CDR3 amino acids: CASSGPGGTEAFF. The CDR3 DNA sequence: TGTGCCAGCAGCGGCCCAGGGGGCACTGAAGCTTTCTTT.

The V gene is TRBV7-8, the J gene TRBJ1-6; D uncertain. The V end lost 5 bases, the J end lost 5 bases, and 10 bases lay between the germline ends. The germline CDR1 and CDR2 sequences are SGHVS and FQNEAQ. The CDR3 totals 14 residues. CDR3 coding DNA: TGTGCCAGCAGCCTGGGTGGACATAATTCACCCCTCCACTTT. It codes for CASSLGGHNSPLHF.

The chain combines TRBV6-1 with TRBJ2-3; tentatively, D is TRBD2 (6 bases). CDR1 is MNHNS and CDR2 is SASEGT in the germline V gene. Trimming took 0 bases from V and 2 from J, leaving 12 bases between them. CDR3 length: 16 amino acids. Written as DNA, the CDR3 is TGTGCCAGCAGTGAAGCGGGGGGAGGTCCCACAGATACGCAGTATTTT. Translating gives CASSEAGGGPTDTQYF.

The rearrangement joins TRBV15 to TRBJ2-5; D is uncertain. V shed 4 bases and J shed 5 bases, with 11 bases lying between them. Germline V gives CDR1 LNHNV, CDR2 YYDKDF (reference sequence). The CDR3 loop spans 13 amino acids. CDR3: CATSTRRGETQYF. The CDR3 nucleotides are TGTGCCACCAGCACGAGGCGAGGCGAGACCCAGTACTTC.

This chain connects TRBV19 to TRBJ1-1; the D is unclear. V was cut by 3 bases and J by 5 bases, with 13 bases left in between. This CDR3 has 14 residues. Germline V lookup: CDR1 LNHDA, CDR2 SQIVND (reference sequence). DNA of the CDR3: TGTGCCAGTAGTATTTTAGGATTGGGGACTGAAGCTTTCTTT. Its translation is CASSILGLGTEAFF.

The rearrangement uses TRBV11-2 and TRBJ2-7, with D possibly TRBD2 on 6 matching bases. The V end lost 1 base, the J end lost 7 bases, and 14 bases lay between the germline ends. The length of the CDR3 is 14 residues. In germline, CDR1 is SGHAT, CDR2 FQNNGV. The CDR3 nucleotides read TGTGCCAGCAGCTTAGGATATAGCGGTTGGGAGCAGTACTTC. This codes for CASSLGYSGWEQYF.

This chain joins TRBV11-2 and TRBJ2-1, with 12 bases identical to TRBD2. This CDR3 has 13 residues. The junction had 5 bases not matched to a gene; V was cut back by 3 bases and J by 14 bases. CDR1 SGHAT and CDR2 FQNNGV come from the germline V gene. The DNA of the CDR3 is TGTGCCAGCAGCTTGACTAGCGGGAGTGGGAAGTTCTTC. It specifies CASSLTSGSGKFF.

In its sample, this clone was seen a few times. V gene TRBV27 combines with J gene TRBJ1-5; no clear D gene. Germline-derived CDR1 and CDR2 are MNHEY and SMNVEV (reference sequence). V was shortened by 3 bases and J by 0 bases, with 6 bases between the two germline ends. CDR3 size: 14 residues. In DNA, the CDR3 is TGTGCCAGCAGTTTCATGGATAGCAATCAGCCCCAGCATTTT. Amino acid sequence: CASSFMDSNQPQHF.

Concerning this clone itself: At one end, the junction sequence differs from germline, possibly due to a read error. The rearrangement joins TRBV19 to TRBJ1-1, with D unresolved. Per germline, CDR1 LNHDA and CDR2 SQIVND (reference sequence). The CDR3 covers 12 residues. In DNA, the CDR3 is TGTGCCAGTCGTATCGGCGGGACTGAAGCTTTCTTT. Protein sequence: CASRIGGTEAFF.